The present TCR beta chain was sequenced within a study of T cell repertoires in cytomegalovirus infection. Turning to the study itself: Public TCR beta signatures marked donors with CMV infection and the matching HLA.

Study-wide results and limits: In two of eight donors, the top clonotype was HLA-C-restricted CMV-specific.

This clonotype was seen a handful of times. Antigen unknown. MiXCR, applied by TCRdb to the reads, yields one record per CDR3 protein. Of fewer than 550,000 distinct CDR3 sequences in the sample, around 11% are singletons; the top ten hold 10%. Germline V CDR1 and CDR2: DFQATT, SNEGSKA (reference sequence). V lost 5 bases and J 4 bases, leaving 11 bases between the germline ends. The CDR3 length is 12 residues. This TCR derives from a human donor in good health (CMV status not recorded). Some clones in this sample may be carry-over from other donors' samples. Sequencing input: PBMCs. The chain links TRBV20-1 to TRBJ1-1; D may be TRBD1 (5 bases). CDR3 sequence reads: CSAQGPSTEAFF. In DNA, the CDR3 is TGCAGTGCTCAGGGTCCTAGCACTGAAGCTTTCTTT.